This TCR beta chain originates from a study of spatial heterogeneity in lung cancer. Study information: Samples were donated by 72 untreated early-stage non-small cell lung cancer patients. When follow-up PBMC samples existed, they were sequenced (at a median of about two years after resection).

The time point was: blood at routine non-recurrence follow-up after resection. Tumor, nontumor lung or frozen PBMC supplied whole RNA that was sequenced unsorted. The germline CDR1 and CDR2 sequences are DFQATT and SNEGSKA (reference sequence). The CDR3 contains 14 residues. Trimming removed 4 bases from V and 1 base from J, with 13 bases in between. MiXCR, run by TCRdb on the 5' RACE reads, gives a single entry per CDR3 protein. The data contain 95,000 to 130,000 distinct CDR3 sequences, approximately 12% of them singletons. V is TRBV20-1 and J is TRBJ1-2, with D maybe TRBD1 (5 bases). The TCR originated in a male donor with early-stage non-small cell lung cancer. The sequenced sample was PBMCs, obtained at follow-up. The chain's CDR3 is CSAKGQVDNYGYTF. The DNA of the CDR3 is TGCAGTGCTAAAGGACAAGTCGATAACTATGGCTACACCTTC.